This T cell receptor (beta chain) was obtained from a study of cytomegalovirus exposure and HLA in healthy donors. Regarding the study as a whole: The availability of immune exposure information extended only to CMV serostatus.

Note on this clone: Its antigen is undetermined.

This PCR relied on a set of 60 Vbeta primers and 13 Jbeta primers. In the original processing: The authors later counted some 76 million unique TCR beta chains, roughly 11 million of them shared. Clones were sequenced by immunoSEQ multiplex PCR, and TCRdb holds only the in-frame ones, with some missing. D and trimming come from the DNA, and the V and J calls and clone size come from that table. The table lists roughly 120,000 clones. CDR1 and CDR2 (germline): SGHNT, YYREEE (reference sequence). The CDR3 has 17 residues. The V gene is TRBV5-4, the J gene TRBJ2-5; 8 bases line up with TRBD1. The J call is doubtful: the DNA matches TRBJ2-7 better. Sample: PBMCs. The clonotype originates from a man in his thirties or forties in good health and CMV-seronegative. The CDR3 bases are TGTGCCAGCAGCTTTCCTGACGGAGGACAGGGATCCTACGAGCAGTACTTC. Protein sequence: CASSFPDGGQGSYEQYF.